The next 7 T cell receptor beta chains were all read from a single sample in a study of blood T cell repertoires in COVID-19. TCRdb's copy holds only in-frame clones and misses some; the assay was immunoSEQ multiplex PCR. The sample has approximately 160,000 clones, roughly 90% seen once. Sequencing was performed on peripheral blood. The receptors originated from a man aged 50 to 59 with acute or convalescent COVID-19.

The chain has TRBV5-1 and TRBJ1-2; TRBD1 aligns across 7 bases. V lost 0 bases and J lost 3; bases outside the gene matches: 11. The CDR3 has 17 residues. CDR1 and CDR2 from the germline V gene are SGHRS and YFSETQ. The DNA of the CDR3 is TGCGCCAGCAGCTTGGGACAGGGCAAAGCTGGGGACTATGGCTACACCTTC. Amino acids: CASSLGQGKAGDYGYTF. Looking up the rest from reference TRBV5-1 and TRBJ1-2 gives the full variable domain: KAGVTQTPRYLIKTRGQQVTLSCSPISGHRSVSWYQQTPGQGLQFLFEYFSETQRNKGNFPGRFSGRQFSNSRSEMNVSTLELGDSALYLCASSLGQGKAGDYGYTFGSGTRLTVV.

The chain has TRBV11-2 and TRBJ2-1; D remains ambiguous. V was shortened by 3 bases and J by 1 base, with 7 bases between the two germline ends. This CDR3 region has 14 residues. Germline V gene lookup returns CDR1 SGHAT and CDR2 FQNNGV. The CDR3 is CASSFGRSYNEQFF. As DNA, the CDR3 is TGTGCCAGCAGCTTCGGCAGGTCCTACAATGAGCAGTTCTTC.

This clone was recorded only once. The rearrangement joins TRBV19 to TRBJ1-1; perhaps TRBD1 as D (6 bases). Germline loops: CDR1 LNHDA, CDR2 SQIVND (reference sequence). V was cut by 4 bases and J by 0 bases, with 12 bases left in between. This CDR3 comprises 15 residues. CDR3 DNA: TGTGCCAGTAGTACTCTGGGGGCCGTGAACACTGAAGCTTTCTTT. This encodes CASSTLGAVNTEAFF.

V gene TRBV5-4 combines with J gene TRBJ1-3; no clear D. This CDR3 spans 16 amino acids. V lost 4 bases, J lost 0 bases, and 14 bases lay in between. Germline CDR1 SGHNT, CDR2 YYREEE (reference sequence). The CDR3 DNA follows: TGTGCCAGCAGCCGACTCGGAATAAACTCTGGAAACACCATATATTTT. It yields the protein CASSRLGINSGNTIYF.

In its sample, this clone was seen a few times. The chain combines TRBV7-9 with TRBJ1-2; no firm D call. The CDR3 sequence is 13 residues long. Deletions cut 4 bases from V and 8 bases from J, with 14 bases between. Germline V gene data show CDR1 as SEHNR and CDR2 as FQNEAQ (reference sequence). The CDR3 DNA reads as TGTGCCAGCAGCTCTAATGCTCGAGGCGGCTACACCTTC. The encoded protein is CASSSNARGGYTF.

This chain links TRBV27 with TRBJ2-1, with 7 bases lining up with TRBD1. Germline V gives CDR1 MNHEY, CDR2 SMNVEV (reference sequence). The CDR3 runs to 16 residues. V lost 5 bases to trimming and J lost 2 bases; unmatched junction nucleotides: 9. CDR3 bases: TGTGCCAGCAGTCCTAAGGGGGCAGGAGCCTACAATGAGCAGTTCTTC. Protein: CASSPKGAGAYNEQFF.

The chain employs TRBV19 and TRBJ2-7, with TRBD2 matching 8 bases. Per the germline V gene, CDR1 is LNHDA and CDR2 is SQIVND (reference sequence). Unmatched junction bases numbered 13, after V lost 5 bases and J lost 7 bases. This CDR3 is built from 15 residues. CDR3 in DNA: TGTGCCAGTAGTCCATCGGGGGGGGCCAGGCAAGAGCAGTACTTC. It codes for CASSPSGGARQEQYF.